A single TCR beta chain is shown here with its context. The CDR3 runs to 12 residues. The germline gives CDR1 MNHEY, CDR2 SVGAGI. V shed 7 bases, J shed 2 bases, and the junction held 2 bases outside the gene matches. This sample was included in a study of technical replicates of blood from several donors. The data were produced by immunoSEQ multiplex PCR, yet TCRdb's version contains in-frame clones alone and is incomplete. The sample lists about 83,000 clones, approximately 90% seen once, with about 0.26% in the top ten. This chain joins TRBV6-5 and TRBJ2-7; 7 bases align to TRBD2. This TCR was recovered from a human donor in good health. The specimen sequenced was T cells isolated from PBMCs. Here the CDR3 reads CASTGLAYEQYF. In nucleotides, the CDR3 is TGTGCCAGCACCGGACTAGCCTACGAGCAGTACTTC.